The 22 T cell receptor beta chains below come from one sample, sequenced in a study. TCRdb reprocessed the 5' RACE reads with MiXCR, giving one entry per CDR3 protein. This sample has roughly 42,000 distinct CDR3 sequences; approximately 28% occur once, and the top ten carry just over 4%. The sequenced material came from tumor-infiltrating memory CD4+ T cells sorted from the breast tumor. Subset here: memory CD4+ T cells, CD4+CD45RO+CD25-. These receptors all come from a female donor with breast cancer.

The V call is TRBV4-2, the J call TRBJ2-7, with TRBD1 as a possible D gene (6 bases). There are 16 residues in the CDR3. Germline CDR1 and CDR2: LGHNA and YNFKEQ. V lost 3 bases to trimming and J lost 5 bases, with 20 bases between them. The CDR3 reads CASSHDGLNRDHEQYF. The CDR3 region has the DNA TGTGCCAGCAGCCATGACGGGTTAAACAGGGACCACGAGCAGTACTTC.

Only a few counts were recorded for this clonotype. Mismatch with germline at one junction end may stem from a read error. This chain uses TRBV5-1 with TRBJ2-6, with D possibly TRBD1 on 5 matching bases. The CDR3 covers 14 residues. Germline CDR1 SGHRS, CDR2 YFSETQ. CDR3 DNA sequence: TGCGCCAGCAGCTTGCGCTCTGGGGCCAACGCCCTGACTTTC. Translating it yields CASSLRSGANALTF.

The CDR3 spells CASSSYRGGTDTQYF. CDR3 in DNA: TGTGCCAGCAGCTCTTATCGGGGGGGTACAGATACGCAGTATTTT. This chain uses TRBV7-8 with TRBJ2-3, with 8 nucleotides matching TRBD2. The CDR3 runs 15 residues. Looked up from germline, CDR1 is SGHVS and CDR2 is FQNEAQ. V shed 4 bases and J 3 bases; nucleotides not matched to a gene: 6.

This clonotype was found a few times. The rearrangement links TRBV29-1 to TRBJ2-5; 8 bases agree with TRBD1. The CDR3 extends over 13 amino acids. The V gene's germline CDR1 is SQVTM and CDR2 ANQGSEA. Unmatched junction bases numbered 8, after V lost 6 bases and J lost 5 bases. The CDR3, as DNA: TGCAGCGTCGGTGGACAGGGCAGGGAGACCCAGTACTTC. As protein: CSVGGQGRETQYF.

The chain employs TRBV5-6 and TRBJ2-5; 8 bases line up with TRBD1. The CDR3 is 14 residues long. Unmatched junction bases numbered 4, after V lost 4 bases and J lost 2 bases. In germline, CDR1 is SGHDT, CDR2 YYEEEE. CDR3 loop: CASSLTGVQETQYF. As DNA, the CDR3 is TGTGCCAGCAGCCTGACAGGGGTTCAAGAGACCCAGTACTTC.

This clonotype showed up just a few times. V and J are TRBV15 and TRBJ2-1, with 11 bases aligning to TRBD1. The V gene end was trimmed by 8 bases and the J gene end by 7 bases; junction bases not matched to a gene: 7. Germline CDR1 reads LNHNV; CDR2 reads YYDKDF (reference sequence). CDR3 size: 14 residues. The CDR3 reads CATHRDRGTNEQFF. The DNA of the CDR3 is TGTGCCACCCACCGGGACAGGGGGACTAATGAGCAGTTCTTC.

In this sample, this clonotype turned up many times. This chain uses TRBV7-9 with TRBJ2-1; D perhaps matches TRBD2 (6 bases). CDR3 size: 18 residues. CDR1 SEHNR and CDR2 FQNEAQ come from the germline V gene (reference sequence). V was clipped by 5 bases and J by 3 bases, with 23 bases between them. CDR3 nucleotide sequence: TGTGCCAGCAGCCCCCCTGAGGGAGTGGGAGGTCGCTACAATGAGCAGTTCTTC. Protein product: CASSPPEGVGGRYNEQFF.

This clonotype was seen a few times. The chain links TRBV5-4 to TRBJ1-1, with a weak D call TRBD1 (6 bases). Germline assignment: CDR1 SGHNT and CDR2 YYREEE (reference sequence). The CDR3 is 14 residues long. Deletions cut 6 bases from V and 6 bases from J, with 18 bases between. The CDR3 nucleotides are TGTGCCAGCACTTTAGGCAGGGGAGGCCCTGAAGCTTTCTTT. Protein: CASTLGRGGPEAFF.

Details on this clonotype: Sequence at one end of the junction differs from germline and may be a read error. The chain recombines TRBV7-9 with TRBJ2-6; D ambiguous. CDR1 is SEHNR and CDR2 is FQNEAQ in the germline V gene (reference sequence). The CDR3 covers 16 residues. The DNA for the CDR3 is TGTGCCAGCAGCCCCAAAACAGTCTCTAGGGCCAACGTCCTGACTTTC. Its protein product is CASSPKTVSRANVLTF.

CDR3 DNA sequence: TGTGCCAGCAGGCTTGCGGGGCTGGGGGCCAACGTCCTGACTTTC. Translating gives CASRLAGLGANVLTF. This sequence joins TRBV7-2 and TRBJ2-6; D may be TRBD2 (6 bases). Looked up from germline, CDR1 is SGHTA and CDR2 is FQGNSA. Trimming left V 6 bases short and J 4 bases short, with 13 bases between. This CDR3 has 15 amino acids. The entire variable domain, with the rest obtained from reference TRBV7-2 and TRBJ2-6, is as follows: GAGVSQSPSNKVTEKGKDVELRCDPISGHTALYWYRQSLGQGLEFLIYFQGNSAPDKSGLPSDRFSAERTGGSVSTLTIQRTQQEDSAVYLCASRLAGLGANVLTFGAGSRLTVL.

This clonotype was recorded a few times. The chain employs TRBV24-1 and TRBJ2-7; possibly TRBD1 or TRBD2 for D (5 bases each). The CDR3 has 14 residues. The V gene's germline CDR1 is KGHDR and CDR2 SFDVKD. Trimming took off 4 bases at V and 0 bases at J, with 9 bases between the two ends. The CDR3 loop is CATSDGAVSYEQYF. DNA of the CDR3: TGTGCCACCAGTGACGGGGCAGTCTCCTACGAGCAGTACTTC.

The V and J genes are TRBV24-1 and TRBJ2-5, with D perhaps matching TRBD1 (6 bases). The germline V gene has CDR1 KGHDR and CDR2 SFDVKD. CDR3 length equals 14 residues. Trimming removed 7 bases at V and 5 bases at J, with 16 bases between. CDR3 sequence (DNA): TGTGCCACCAGCCCCTACGAGGGGGTCGAGACCCAGTACTTC. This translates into CATSPYEGVETQYF.

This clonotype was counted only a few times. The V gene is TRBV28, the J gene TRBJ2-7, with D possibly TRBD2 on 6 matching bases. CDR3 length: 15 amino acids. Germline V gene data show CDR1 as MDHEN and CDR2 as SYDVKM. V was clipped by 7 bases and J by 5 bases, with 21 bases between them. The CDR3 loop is CASTDPRGRNDEQYF. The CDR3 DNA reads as TGTGCCAGCACCGACCCCCGGGGGAGGAACGACGAGCAGTACTTC. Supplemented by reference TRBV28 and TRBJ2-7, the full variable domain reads DVKVTQSSRYLVKRTGEKVFLECVQDMDHENMFWYRQDPGLGLRLIYFSYDVKMKEKGDIPEGYSVSREKKERFSLILESASTNQTSMYLCASTDPRGRNDEQYFGPGTRLTVT.

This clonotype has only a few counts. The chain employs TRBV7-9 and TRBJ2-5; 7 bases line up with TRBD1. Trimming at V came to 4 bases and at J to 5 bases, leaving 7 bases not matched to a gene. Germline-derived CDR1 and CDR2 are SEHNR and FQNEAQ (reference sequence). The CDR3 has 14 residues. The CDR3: CASSWTGLGETQYF. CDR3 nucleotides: TGTGCCAGCAGCTGGACAGGACTTGGGGAGACCCAGTACTTC.

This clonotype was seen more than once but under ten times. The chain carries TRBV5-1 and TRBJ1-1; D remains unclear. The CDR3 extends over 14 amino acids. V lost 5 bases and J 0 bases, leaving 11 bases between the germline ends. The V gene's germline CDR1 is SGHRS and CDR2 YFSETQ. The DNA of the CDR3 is TGCGCCAGCAGTATCGAAAAGATGAACACTGAAGCTTTCTTT. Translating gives CASSIEKMNTEAFF.

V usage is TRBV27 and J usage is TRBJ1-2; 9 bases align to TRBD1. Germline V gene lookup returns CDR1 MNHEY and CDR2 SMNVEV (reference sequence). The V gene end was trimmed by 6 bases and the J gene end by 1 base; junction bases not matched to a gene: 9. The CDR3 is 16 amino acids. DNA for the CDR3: TGTGCCAGCAGACCGGCCGGGACAGGGCTTAACTATGGCTACACCTTC. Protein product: CASRPAGTGLNYGYTF.

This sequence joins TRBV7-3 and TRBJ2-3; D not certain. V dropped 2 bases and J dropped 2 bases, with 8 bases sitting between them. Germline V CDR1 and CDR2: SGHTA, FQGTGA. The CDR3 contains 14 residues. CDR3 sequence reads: CASSLYGPTDTQYF. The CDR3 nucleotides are TGTGCCAGCAGCTTATACGGCCCCACAGATACGCAGTATTTT.

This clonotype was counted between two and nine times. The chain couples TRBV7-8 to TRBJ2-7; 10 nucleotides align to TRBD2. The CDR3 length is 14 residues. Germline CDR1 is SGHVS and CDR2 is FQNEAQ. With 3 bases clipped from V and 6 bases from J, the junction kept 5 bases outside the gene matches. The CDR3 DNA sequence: TGTGCCAGCAGCTTGACTAGCGGGCTAGGCGAGCAGTACTTC. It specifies CASSLTSGLGEQYF.

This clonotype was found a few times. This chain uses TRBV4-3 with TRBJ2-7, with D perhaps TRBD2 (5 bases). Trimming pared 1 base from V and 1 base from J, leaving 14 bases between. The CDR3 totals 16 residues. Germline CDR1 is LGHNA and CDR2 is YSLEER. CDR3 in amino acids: CASSQGGAGGSYEQYF. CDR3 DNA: TGCGCCAGCAGCCAAGGGGGTGCGGGTGGGTCCTACGAGCAGTACTTC.

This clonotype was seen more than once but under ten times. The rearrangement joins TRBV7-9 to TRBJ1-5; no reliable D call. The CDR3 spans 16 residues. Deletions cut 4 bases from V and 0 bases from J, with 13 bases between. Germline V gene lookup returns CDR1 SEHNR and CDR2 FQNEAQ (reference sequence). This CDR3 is CASSSSWAVSNQPQHF. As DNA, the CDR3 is TGTGCCAGCAGCTCCTCCTGGGCAGTTAGCAATCAGCCCCAGCATTTT. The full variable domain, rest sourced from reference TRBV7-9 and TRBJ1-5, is DTGVSQNPRHKITKRGQNVTFRCDPISEHNRLYWYRQTLGQGPEFLTYFQNEAQLEKSRLLSDRFSAERPKGSFSTLEIQRTEQGDSAMYLCASSSSWAVSNQPQHFGDGTRLSIL.

CDR3 sequence: CASSALMWEETQYF. Written as DNA, the CDR3 is TGTGCCAGCAGCGCCCTCATGTGGGAAGAGACCCAGTACTTC. The J gene is TRBJ2-5, the V gene TRBV9; D not certain. V was clipped by 3 bases and J by 3 bases, with 12 bases between them. Germline V gives CDR1 SGDLS, CDR2 YYNGEE. The CDR3 is 14 amino acids.

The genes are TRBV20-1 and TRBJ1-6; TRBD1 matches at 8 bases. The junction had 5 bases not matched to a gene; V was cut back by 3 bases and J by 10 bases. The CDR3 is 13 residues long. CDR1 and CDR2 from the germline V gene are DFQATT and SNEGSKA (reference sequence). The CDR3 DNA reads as TGCAGTGCTAGGGGACAGGAGGACTCACCCCTCCACTTT. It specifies CSARGQEDSPLHF.